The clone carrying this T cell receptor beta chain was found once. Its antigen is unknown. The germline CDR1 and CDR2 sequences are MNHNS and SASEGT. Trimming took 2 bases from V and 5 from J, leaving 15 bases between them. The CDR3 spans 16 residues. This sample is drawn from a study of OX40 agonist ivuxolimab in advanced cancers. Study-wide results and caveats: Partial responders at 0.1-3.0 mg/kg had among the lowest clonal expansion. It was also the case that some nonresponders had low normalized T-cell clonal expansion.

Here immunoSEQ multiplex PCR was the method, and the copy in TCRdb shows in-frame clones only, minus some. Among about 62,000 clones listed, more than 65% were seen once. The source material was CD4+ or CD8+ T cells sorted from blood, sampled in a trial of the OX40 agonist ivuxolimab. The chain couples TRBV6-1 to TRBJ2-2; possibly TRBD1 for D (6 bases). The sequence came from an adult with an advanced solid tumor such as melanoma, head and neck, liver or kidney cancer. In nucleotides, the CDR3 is TGTGCCAGCAGTGAATTTTCGCCTGGACAGACCGGGGAGCTGTTTTTT. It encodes CASSEFSPGQTGELFF.